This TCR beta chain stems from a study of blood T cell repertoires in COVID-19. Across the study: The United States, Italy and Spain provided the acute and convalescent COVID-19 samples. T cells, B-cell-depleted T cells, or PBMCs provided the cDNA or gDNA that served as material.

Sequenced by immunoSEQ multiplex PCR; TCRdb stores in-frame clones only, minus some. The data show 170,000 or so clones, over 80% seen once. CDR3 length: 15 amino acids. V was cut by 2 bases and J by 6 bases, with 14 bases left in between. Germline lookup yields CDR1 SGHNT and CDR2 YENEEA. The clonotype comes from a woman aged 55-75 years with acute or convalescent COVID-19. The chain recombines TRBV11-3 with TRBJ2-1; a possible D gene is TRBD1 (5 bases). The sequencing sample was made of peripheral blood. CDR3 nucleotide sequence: TGTGCCAGCAGCTTAAGGCCAGGGCCCTTCAATGAGCAGTTCTTC. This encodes CASSLRPGPFNEQFF.